This paragraph covers one TCR beta chain sequence. Germline loops: CDR1 MGHRA, CDR2 YSYEKL. This CDR3 has 16 amino acids. With 1 base clipped from V and 1 base from J, the junction kept 4 bases outside the gene matches. Authors' methods: Amplification from reference gene primers served as the basis for estimated nucleated cell counts. The assay was immunoSEQ multiplex PCR, and TCRdb's table has in-frame clones only and misses some. V and J calls and clone size are those listed in that table; D and trimming were worked out from the DNA. The sample has 110,000 to 150,000 clones; 78% are singletons. The sample belongs to a study of blood T cell repertoires in COVID-19. Recovered Cohort 3 donors showed two negative PCRs, clearance, or symptom resolution.

The rearrangement joins TRBV4-1 to TRBJ1-5, with 7 bases matching TRBD1. This clonotype originated in a woman between 50 and 59 years old who had recovered from COVID-19. The material sequenced was PBMCs or T cells enriched from blood (not recorded which). CDR3 residues: CASSQAPGQSNQPQHF. In DNA, the CDR3 is TGCGCCAGCAGCCAAGCGCCGGGACAGAGCAATCAGCCCCAGCATTTT.